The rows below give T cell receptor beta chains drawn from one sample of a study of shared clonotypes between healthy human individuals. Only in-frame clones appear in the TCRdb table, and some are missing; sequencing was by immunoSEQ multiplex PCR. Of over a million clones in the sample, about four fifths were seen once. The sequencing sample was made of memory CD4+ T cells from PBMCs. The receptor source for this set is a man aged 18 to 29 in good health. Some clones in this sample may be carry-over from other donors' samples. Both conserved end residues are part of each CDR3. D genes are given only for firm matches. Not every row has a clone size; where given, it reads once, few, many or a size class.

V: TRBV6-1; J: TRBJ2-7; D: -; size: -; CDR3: CASRATEFSSYEQYF; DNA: TGTGCCAGCAGGGCGACAGAGTTTTCTTCCTACGAGCAGTACTTC
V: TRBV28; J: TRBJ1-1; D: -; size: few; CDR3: CASSSGGSNTEAFF; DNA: TGTGCCAGCAGTTCGGGGGGAAGCAACACTGAAGCTTTCTTT
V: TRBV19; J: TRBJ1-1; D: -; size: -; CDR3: CASRRQQGTGSNTEAFF; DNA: TGTGCCAGCCGAAGGCAACAGGGAACTGGATCGAACACTGAAGCTTTCTTT
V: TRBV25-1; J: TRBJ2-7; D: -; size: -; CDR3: CASSHLDGREQYF; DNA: TGTGCCAGCAGCCACCTGGACGGCCGCGAGCAGTACTTC
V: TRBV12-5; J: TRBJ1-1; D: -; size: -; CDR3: CASGLVSGVGAGEAFF; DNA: TGTGCTAGTGGTTTGGTGTCGGGCGTGGGGGCCGGTGAAGCTTTCTTT
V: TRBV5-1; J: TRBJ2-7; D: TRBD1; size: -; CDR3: CASSPRPAGQDYSYEQYF; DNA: TGCGCCAGCAGCCCACGCCCCGCGGGACAGGACTACTCCTACGAGCAGTACTTC
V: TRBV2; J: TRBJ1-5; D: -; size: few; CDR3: CASSSSTGNQPQHF; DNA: TGTGCCAGCAGTAGTTCGACAGGAAATCAGCCCCAGCATTTT
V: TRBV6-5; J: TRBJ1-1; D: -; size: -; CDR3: CASSYRGVYTEAFF; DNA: TGTGCCAGCAGTTACAGGGGCGTATACACTGAAGCTTTCTTT
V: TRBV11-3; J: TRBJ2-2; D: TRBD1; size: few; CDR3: CASRRGQGALDTGELFF; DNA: TGTGCCAGCAGACGGGGACAGGGGGCGCTTGACACCGGGGAGCTGTTTTTT
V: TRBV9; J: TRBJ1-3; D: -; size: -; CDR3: CASSLGGGNTIYF; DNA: TGTGCCAGCAGCCTTGGGGGAGGAAACACCATATATTTT
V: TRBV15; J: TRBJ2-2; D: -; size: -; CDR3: CATEKEANTGELFF; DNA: TGTGCCACGGAAAAGGAGGCGAACACCGGGGAGCTGTTTTTT
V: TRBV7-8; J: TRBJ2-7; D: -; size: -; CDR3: CASSSTLAGTYEQYF; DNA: TGTGCCAGCAGCTCCACCCTGGCAGGGACCTACGAGCAGTACTTC
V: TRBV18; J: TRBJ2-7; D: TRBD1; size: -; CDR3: CASSPPPTGVYEQYF; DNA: TGTGCCAGCTCACCTCCCCCGACAGGGGTTTACGAGCAGTACTTC
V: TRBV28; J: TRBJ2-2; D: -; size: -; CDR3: CASSTQTAANTGELFF; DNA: TGTGCCAGCAGTACGCAGACGGCGGCGAACACCGGGGAGCTGTTTTTT
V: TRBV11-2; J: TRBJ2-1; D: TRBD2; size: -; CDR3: CASSAGTSLYNEQFF; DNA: TGTGCCAGCAGCGCCGGGACTAGCCTGTACAATGAGCAGTTCTTC
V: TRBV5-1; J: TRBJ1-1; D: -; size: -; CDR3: CASSLQGGNTEAFF; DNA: TGCGCCAGCAGCTTACAGGGTGGAAACACTGAAGCTTTCTTT
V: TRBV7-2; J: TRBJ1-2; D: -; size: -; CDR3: CASSSGRTYGYTF; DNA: TGTGCCAGCAGCTCGGGACGGACCTATGGCTACACCTTC
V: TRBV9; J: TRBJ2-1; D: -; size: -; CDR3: CASSPPFTYNEQFF; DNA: TGTGCCAGCAGCCCCCCTTTTACCTACAATGAGCAGTTCTTC
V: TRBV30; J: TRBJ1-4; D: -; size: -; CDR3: CAWRSGFSTNEKLFF; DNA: TGTGCCTGGAGGTCCGGGTTTTCAACTAATGAAAAACTGTTTTTT
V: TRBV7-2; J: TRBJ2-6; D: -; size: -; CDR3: CASSLVQGGSGANVLTF; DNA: TGTGCCAGCAGCTTAGTACAGGGAGGCTCTGGGGCCAACGTCCTGACTTTC
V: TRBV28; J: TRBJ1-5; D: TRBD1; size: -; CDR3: CASSGTAPQPQHF; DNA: TGTGCCAGCAGCGGGACAGCTCCTCAGCCCCAGCATTTT
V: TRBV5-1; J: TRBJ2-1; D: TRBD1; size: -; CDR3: CASSQGQGPMSEQFF; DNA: TGCGCCAGCAGCCAGGGACAGGGGCCGATGAGTGAGCAGTTCTTC